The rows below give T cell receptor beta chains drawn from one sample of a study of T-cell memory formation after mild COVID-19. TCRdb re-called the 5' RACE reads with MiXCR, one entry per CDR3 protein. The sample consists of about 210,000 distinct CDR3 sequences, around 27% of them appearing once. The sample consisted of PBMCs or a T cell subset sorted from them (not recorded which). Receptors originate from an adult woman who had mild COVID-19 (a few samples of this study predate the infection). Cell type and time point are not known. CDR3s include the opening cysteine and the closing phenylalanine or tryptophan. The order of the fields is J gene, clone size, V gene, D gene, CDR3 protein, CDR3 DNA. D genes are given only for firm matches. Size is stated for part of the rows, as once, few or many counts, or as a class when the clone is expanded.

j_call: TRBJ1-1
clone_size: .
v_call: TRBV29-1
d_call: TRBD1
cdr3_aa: CSVGRGDTEAFF
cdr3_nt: TGCAGCGTCGGCAGGGGGGACACTGAAGCTTTCTTT

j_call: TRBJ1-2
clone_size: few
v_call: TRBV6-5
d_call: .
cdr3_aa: CASSVAGTLYGYTF
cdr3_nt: TGTGCCAGCAGTGTAGCCGGGACACTCTATGGCTACACCTTC

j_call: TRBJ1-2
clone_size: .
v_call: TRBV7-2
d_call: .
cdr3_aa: CASSLAEGSYGYTF
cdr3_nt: TGTGCCAGCAGCTTGGCGGAAGGGAGCTATGGCTACACCTTC

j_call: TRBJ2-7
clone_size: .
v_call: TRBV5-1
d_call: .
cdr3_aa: CASSLSQGIDEQYF
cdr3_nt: TGCGCCAGCAGCTTAAGTCAGGGTATCGACGAGCAGTACTTC

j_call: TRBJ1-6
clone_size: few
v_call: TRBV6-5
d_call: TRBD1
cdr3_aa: CASSYSPQGESPLHF
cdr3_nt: TGTGCCAGCAGTTACTCACCACAGGGGGAGTCACCCCTCCACTTT

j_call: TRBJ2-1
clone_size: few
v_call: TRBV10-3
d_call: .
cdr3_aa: CAISGISDEQFF
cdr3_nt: TGTGCCATCAGTGGGATTAGCGATGAGCAGTTCTTC

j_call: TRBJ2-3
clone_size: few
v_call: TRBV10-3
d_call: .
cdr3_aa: CAIRSSTDTQYF
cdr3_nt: TGTGCCATCAGGTCTAGCACAGATACGCAGTATTTT

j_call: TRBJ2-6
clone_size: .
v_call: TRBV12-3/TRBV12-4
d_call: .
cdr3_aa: CASSLGLTGANVLTF
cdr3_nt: TGTGCCAGCAGCCTTGGACTAACTGGGGCCAACGTCCTGACTTTC

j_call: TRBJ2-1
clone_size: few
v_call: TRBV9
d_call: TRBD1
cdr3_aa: CASSVVDRAGSNEQFF
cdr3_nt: TGTGCCAGCAGCGTAGTGGACAGGGCGGGGAGCAATGAGCAGTTCTTC

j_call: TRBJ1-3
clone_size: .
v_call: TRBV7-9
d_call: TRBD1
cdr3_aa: CASSELPPGQGPSSGNTIYF
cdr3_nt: TGTGCCAGCAGCGAACTCCCACCAGGACAGGGGCCCTCCTCTGGAAACACCATATATTTT

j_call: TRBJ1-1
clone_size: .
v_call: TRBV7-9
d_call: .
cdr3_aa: CASSFRQHPQKGNTEAFF
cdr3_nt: TGTGCCAGCAGCTTTCGTCAACATCCCCAGAAGGGGAACACTGAAGCTTTCTTT

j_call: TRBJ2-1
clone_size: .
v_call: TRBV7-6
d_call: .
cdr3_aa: CASSLGRGRGYNEQFF
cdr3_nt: TGTGCCAGCAGCTTAGGGCGGGGCAGGGGATACAATGAGCAGTTCTTC

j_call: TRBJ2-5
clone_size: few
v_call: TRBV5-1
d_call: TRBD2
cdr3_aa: CASSSFSGAQETQYF
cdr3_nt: TGCGCCAGCTCTTCCTTCAGCGGGGCACAAGAGACCCAGTACTTC

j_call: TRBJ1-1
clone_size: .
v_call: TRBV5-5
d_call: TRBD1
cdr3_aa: CASQQGQLNTEAFF
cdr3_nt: TGTGCCAGCCAGCAGGGACAGCTGAACACTGAAGCTTTCTTT

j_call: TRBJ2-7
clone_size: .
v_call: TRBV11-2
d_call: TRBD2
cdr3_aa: CAVSGRPGSYEQYF
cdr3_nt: TGTGCCGTCAGCGGGAGACCGGGGTCCTACGAGCAGTACTTC

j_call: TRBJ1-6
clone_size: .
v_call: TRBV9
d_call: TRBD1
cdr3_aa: CASSVEGTGFPSPLHF
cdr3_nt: TGTGCCAGCAGCGTAGAAGGGACAGGGTTTCCTTCACCCCTCCACTTT

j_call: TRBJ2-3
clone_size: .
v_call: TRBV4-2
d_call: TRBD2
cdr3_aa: CASSQRTSVDTQYF
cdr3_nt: TGTGCCAGCAGCCAGCGGACTAGCGTAGATACGCAGTATTTT

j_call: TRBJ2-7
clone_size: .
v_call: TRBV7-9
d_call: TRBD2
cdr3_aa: CASSLVQSGDYEQYF
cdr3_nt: TGTGCCAGCAGCTTAGTACAGAGCGGGGACTACGAGCAGTACTTC

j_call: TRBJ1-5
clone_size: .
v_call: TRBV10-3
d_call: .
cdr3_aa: CAISEISASNQPQHF
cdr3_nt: TGTGCCATCAGTGAGATTAGCGCTAGCAATCAGCCCCAGCATTTT

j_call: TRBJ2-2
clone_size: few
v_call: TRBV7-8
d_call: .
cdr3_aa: CASSPRDHFTGELFF
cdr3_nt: TGTGCCAGCAGCCCGCGGGACCACTTCACCGGGGAGCTGTTTTTT

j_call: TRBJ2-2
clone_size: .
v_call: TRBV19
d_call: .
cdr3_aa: CASNPGDRSGELFF
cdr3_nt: TGTGCCAGTAACCCGGGAGATAGGTCCGGGGAGCTGTTTTTT

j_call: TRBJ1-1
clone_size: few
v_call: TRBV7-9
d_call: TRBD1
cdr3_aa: CASSLAAAGGVAFF
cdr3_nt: TGTGCCAGCAGCTTAGCGGCGGCAGGGGGGGTTGCTTTCTTT

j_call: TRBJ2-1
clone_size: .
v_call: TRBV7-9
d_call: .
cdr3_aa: CASSGGQKGNEQFF
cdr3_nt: TGTGCCAGCAGCGGTGGACAGAAGGGGAATGAGCAGTTCTTC

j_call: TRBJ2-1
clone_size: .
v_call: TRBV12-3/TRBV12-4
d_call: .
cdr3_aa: CDSSSLDEQFF
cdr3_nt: TGTGACAGCAGTTCTTTAGATGAGCAGTTCTTC

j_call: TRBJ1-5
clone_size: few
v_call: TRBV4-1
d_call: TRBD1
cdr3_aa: CASSPGQGRKGHSNQPQHF
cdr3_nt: TGCGCCAGCAGCCCCGGACAGGGGCGCAAGGGGCATAGCAATCAGCCCCAGCATTTT

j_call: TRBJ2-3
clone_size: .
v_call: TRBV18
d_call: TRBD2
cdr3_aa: CASSPPASGRGDTQYF
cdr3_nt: TGTGCCAGCTCACCTCCGGCTAGCGGGAGAGGAGATACGCAGTATTTT

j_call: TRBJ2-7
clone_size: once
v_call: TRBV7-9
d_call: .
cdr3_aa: CASSRTGSYEQYF
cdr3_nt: TGTGCCAGCAGCCGAACAGGGTCCTACGAGCAGTACTTC

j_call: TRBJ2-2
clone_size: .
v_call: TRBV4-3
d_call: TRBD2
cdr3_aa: CASSQLAGGTGELFF
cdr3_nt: TGCGCCAGCAGCCAACTAGCGGGAGGCACCGGGGAGCTGTTTTTT

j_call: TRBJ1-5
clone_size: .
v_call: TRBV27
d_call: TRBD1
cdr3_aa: CASSPGTGLSNQPQHF
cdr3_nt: TGTGCCAGCAGTCCCGGGACAGGCCTTAGCAATCAGCCCCAGCATTTT

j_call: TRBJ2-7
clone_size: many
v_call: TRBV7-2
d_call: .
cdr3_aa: CASSFYGGEQYF
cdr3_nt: TGTGCCAGCAGCTTTTATGGTGGAGAGCAGTACTTC

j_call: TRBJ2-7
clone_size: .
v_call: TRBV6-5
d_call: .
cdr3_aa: CASSYPRGATYEQYF
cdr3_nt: TGTGCCAGCAGTTACCCCAGGGGCGCTACCTACGAGCAGTACTTC

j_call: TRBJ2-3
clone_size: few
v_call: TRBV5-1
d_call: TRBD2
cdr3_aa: CASSKVAGEVADTQYF
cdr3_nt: TGCGCCAGCAGTAAGGTAGCGGGAGAGGTGGCAGATACGCAGTATTTT